One sample yielded the 3 T cell receptor beta chains listed below, sequenced in a study of siplizumab effects on memory and regulatory T cells. Some clones are missing from TCRdb's copy, which holds only in-frame ones; the method was immunoSEQ multiplex PCR. This table has around 65,000 clones, about 80% appearing once. The sample comprised memory CD4+ T cells sorted from blood. The receptors stem from a human donor in good health.

CDR3 residues: CASSWGQNNEQFF. DNA for the CDR3: TGTGCCAGCAGTTGGGGACAGAACAATGAGCAGTTCTTC. The chain joins TRBV7-3 to TRBJ2-1; 7 bases fit TRBD1. Trimming removed 6 bases from V and 5 bases from J; junction bases left unmatched: 4. Germline CDR1 and CDR2: SGHTA and FQGTGA. This CDR3 contains 13 residues.

This clone was detected a few times. The gene calls are TRBV10-3 and TRBJ1-2, with D unresolved. Trimming left V 2 bases short and J 6 bases short, with 7 bases between. CDR1 and CDR2 from the germline V gene are ENHRY and SYGVKD. This CDR3 region has 12 residues. CDR3 DNA sequence: TGTGCCATCAGTGAGGAGGGAAATGGCTACACCTTC. Its translation is CAISEEGNGYTF.

V and J are TRBV12-5 and TRBJ2-1; possible D gene TRBD1, 6 bases. From germline, CDR1 is LGHNT and CDR2 FRNRAP. The germline V and J ends were trimmed by 9 bases and 7 bases, with 16 bases remaining between them. The CDR3 has 13 residues. The CDR3 region has the DNA TGTGCTAGAGGACAGTACGACGGTAATGAGCAGTTCTTC. Its translation: CARGQYDGNEQFF.